This TCR beta chain was recovered during a study of blood T cell repertoires in COVID-19. Study-level information: The analysed material was cDNA or gDNA that came from T cells, B-cell-depleted T cells, or PBMCs.

In this sample, this clone turned up once. The study recruited people aged roughly 18 to 95 years across approximately 24 US areas. Cohort allocation depended upon clinical history that participants reported. Measured with immunoSEQ multiplex PCR; TCRdb has only the in-frame clones, and not every one. This sample has about 250,000 clones, with over 75% found just once. Germline CDR1 SGHTA, CDR2 FQGNSA. V lost 5 bases and J lost 2, with 15 bases in between. CDR3 length equals 15 residues. J is TRBJ2-5 and V is TRBV7-2; a weak D match, TRBD2 (6 bases). This TCR was recovered from a woman aged 45-65 years with acute COVID-19. Material: PBMCs or T cells enriched from blood (not recorded which). CDR3 residues: CASSTGLPAQETQYF. CDR3 bases: TGTGCCAGCAGCACGGGACTTCCAGCTCAAGAGACCCAGTACTTC.